The 23 T cell receptor beta chains listed next were all sequenced from one sample in a study of spatial heterogeneity in lung cancer. Specified time point: sample taken at primary tumor resection. TCRdb reprocessed the 5' RACE reads with MiXCR, giving one entry per CDR3 protein. The sample comprises roughly 79,000 distinct CDR3 sequences, 7% to 9% of which are singletons, and almost 7% rests with the top ten. Sample: PBMCs, taken at surgery. These receptors originate from a male donor with early-stage non-small cell lung cancer.

At least ten counts were recorded for this clonotype. V usage is TRBV12-3 or TRBV12-4 and J usage is TRBJ1-1, with a tentative D call TRBD1 (5 bases). The V and J ends lost 4 bases and 4 bases respectively, with 7 bases between them. CDR3 size: 12 residues. The CDR3 DNA follows: TGTGCCAGCAGTTCCGGGGGCACTGAAGCTTTCTTT. It yields the protein CASSSGGTEAFF.

This clonotype occurred a few times. The rearrangement links TRBV5-1 to TRBJ2-7; TRBD2 matches at 11 bases. Germline trimming cut 7 bases from V and 3 bases from J; bases unmatched to any gene: 9. There are 15 residues in the CDR3. Germline V gives CDR1 SGHRS, CDR2 YFSETQ. The CDR3: CASQPTSGSFYEQYF. The CDR3, as DNA: TGCGCCAGCCAACCTACTAGCGGGAGTTTCTACGAGCAGTACTTC.

Many counts were recorded for this clonotype. The V call is TRBV19, the J call TRBJ2-5; the D gene could be TRBD1 or TRBD2 (7 bases each). Germline V lookup: CDR1 LNHDA, CDR2 SQIVND (reference sequence). The CDR3 contains 14 residues. Trimming stripped 7 bases from V and 5 bases from J, with 17 bases between. In nucleotides, the CDR3 is TGTGCCAGTACCCAGGGGGGGGCTGGGGAGACCCAGTACTTC. Amino acids: CASTQGGAGETQYF.

This clonotype appeared many times. The chain uses TRBV7-9 and TRBJ1-1; no clear D. V lost 6 bases and J 7 bases, leaving 21 bases between the germline ends. Per the germline V gene, CDR1 is SEHNR and CDR2 is FQNEAQ (reference sequence). The CDR3 is 15 residues long. The CDR3 is CASRPGSSAIYEAFF. CDR3 DNA: TGTGCCAGCAGACCCGGGTCCTCAGCCATTTATGAAGCTTTCTTT. Together with reference TRBV7-9 and TRBJ1-1, the CDR3 gives the full variable domain: DTGVSQNPRHKITKRGQNVTFRCDPISEHNRLYWYRQTLGQGPEFLTYFQNEAQLEKSRLLSDRFSAERPKGSFSTLEIQRTEQGDSAMYLCASRPGSSAIYEAFFGQGTRLTVV.

This clonotype was seen at least ten times. The chain has TRBV29-1 and TRBJ2-7; the D gene is possibly TRBD2 (5 bases). There are 12 residues in the CDR3. Germline V gene lookup returns CDR1 SQVTM and CDR2 ANQGSEA. Trimming removed 0 bases from V and 6 bases from J, with 9 bases in between. Here the CDR3 reads CSVEDFRGEQYF. CDR3 coding DNA: TGCAGCGTTGAAGATTTTCGGGGCGAGCAGTACTTC.

This chain uses TRBV2 with TRBJ2-3; either TRBD1 or TRBD2 may supply D (6 bases each). Trimming pared 4 bases from V and 5 bases from J, leaving 10 bases between. The CDR3 is 13 residues long. From germline, CDR1 is SNHLY and CDR2 FYNNEI. The CDR3 bases are TGTGCCAGCAGTGCAGAGGGGGGAGATACGCAGTATTTT. Translated: CASSAEGGDTQYF.

In its sample, this clonotype was seen a few times. A clone one base away is much larger, so this may be a read error. This chain connects TRBV9 to TRBJ2-2; no reliable D call. The CDR3 covers 12 residues. Germline CDR1 reads SGDLS; CDR2 reads YYNGEE. V shed 4 bases and J shed 3 bases, with 4 bases lying between them. CDR3 region: CASSHDTGELFF. CDR3 DNA: TGTGCCAGCAGCCACGACACCGGGGAGCTGTTTTTT. The full variable domain, with the rest looked up from reference TRBV9 and TRBJ2-2, is DSGVTQTPKHLITATGQRVTLRCSPRSGDLSVYWYQQSLDQGLQFLIQYYNGEERAKGNILERFSAQQFPDLHSELNLSSLELGDSALYFCASSHDTGELFFGEGSRLTVL.

A word on this clonotype: A much larger clone sits a single nucleotide away, making a read error possible. The rearrangement links TRBV2 to TRBJ2-3; D not resolved. The V gene's germline CDR1 is SNHLY and CDR2 FYNNEI. The CDR3 contains 12 residues. CDR3 DNA sequence: TGTGCCAGCAGTGTGAGCACAGATACGCTGTATTTT. Translation: CASSVSTDTLYF.

The genes are TRBV6-5 and TRBJ2-3, with no clear D. CDR1 and CDR2 from the germline V gene are MNHEY and SVGAGI. The length of the CDR3 is 16 residues. The V gene lost 4 bases and the J gene lost 1 base, with 15 bases spanning the gap. CDR3 amino acids: CASSSAAHSGTDTQYF. The CDR3 DNA sequence: TGTGCCAGCAGTTCCGCGGCCCACAGCGGCACAGATACGCAGTATTTT.

This clonotype was seen ten or more times. J is TRBJ2-1 and V is TRBV5-4; 14 nucleotides line up with TRBD2. V was clipped by 4 bases and J by 6 bases; unmatched bases: 6. The CDR3 covers 16 residues. Germline CDR1 SGHNT, CDR2 YYREEE (reference sequence). This CDR3 reads CASSLGLAGGTNEQFF. The DNA of the CDR3 is TGTGCCAGCAGCCTCGGACTAGCGGGAGGTACCAATGAGCAGTTCTTC.

In this sample, this clonotype turned up many times. V gene TRBV11-3 combines with J gene TRBJ2-7; possible D gene TRBD2, 5 bases. From germline, CDR1 is SGHNT and CDR2 YENEEA. The V end was cut by 2 bases, the J end by 6 bases, with 20 bases between. The CDR3 totals 16 residues. In DNA, the CDR3 is TGTGCCAGCAGCTTACGGTCCGGGATCTTGACCGCCGAGCAGTACTTC. It translates to CASSLRSGILTAEQYF.

The genes are TRBV18 and TRBJ2-3; 10 bases align to TRBD2. This CDR3 is 17 amino acids long. The germline CDR1 and CDR2 sequences are KGHSH and LQKENI. After removal of 3 bases from V and 6 bases from J, the junction contained 12 bases not matched to a gene. The CDR3 protein is CASSPTRRAGGPDTQYF. The CDR3 nucleotides read TGTGCCAGCTCACCTACACGTAGAGCGGGAGGGCCCGATACGCAGTATTTT. Looking up the rest from reference TRBV18 and TRBJ2-3 gives the full variable domain: NAGVMQNPRHLVRRRGQEARLRCSPMKGHSHVYWYRQLPEEGLKFMVYLQKENIIDESGMPKERFSAEFPKEGPSILRIQQVVRGDSAAYFCASSPTRRAGGPDTQYFGPGTRLTVL.

This clonotype turned up a few times. The chain links TRBV7-6 to TRBJ2-2; D unresolved. The CDR3 contains 12 residues. With 5 bases removed from V and 6 bases from J, the gap between germline ends came to 7 bases. Germline values: CDR1 SGHVS, CDR2 FNYEAQ. The CDR3: CASSPMAGELFF. The CDR3 DNA reads TGTGCCAGCAGCCCAATGGCCGGGGAGCTGTTTTTT.

In its sample, this clonotype was seen many times. This chain connects TRBV6-5 to TRBJ1-1; D gene ambiguous. The CDR3 loop spans 14 amino acids. Looked up from germline, CDR1 is MNHEY and CDR2 is SVGAGI. V lost 6 bases and J lost 4, with 15 bases in between. CDR3 residues: CASSRTREVTEAFF. CDR3 nucleotides: TGTGCCAGCAGCCGGACGAGAGAGGTCACTGAAGCTTTCTTT.

This rearrangement joins TRBV20-1 to TRBJ2-6, with 9 nucleotides matching TRBD1. Per the germline V gene, CDR1 is DFQATT and CDR2 is SNEGSKA (reference sequence). J was trimmed by 1 base and V by 4 bases; bases with no gene match: 5. CDR3 length: 16 amino acids. The CDR3 sequence is CSAIEQGASGANVLTF. The CDR3 DNA follows: TGCAGTGCTATCGAACAGGGGGCTTCTGGGGCCAACGTCCTGACTTTC.

The rearrangement uses TRBV4-1 and TRBJ1-2; 7 nucleotides match TRBD1. This CDR3 spans 14 amino acids. Germline lookup yields CDR1 MGHRA and CDR2 YSYEKL. Unmatched junction bases numbered 13, after V lost 1 base and J lost 14 bases. In nucleotides, the CDR3 is TGCGCCAGCAGCCAAGTGGGGACAGCCGCCAGCTGTACCTTC. Its protein product is CASSQVGTAASCTF.

The gene calls are TRBV6-6 and TRBJ2-7; D call uncertain. The germline CDR1 and CDR2 sequences are MNHNY and SVGAGI (reference sequence). V lost 0 bases and J 0 bases, leaving 3 bases between the germline ends. There are 13 residues in the CDR3. CDR3 sequence (DNA): TGTGCCAGCAGTTACTCGAACTCCTACGAGCAGTACTTC. Translated, it gives CASSYSNSYEQYF.

V gene TRBV7-2 combines with J gene TRBJ2-7, with D uncertain. In germline, CDR1 is SGHTA, CDR2 FQGNSA. The CDR3 runs 13 residues. V shed 1 base and J shed 5 bases, with 9 bases lying between them. CDR3 amino acids: CASSLEGFHEQYF. The DNA of the CDR3 is TGTGCCAGCAGCTTAGAAGGGTTCCACGAGCAGTACTTC.

The table lists this clonotype with a few counts. The V gene is TRBV21-1, the J gene TRBJ2-7; the D segment call TRBD2 is taken from the table without a DNA check. TRBV21-1 is a pseudogene segment. The CDR3 runs 16 residues. The DNA of the CDR3 is TGTGCCAGCAGCAAAGCGCTCACTAGCGCGTTCTACGAGCAGTACTTC. Its translation is CASSKALTSAFYEQYF.

This clonotype was picked up many times. The CDR3 region has the DNA TGCAGCGTTGCCGCTAGCGGGAGGACCTACGAGCAGTACTTC. Amino acid sequence: CSVAASGRTYEQYF. The V and J genes are TRBV29-1 and TRBJ2-7; TRBD2 agrees at 11 bases. V trimming: 4 bases; J trimming: 2 bases; junction bases outside the gene matches: 4. This CDR3 is built from 14 residues. Germline V lookup: CDR1 SQVTM, CDR2 ANQGSEA.

In this sample, this clonotype turned up a few times. The chain couples TRBV7-6 to TRBJ1-3; 10 bases map to TRBD1. This CDR3 spans 15 amino acids. The V gene's germline CDR1 is SGHVS and CDR2 FNYEAQ. V shed 4 bases, J shed 3 bases, and the junction held 3 bases outside the gene matches. Written as DNA, the CDR3 is TGTGCCAGCAGCTCCGGACAGGGGGTTGGAAACACCATATATTTT. It encodes CASSSGQGVGNTIYF.

This clonotype showed up many times. This chain uses TRBV5-1 with TRBJ2-7; weak D call: TRBD1 (5 bases). CDR1 is SGHRS, CDR2 YFSETQ, per germline. V was shortened by 1 base and J by 2 bases, with 10 bases between the two germline ends. This CDR3 is 14 amino acids long. CDR3 sequence: CASSLKGAAYEQYF. The CDR3, as DNA: TGCGCCAGCAGCTTGAAAGGGGCCGCCTACGAGCAGTACTTC.

J is TRBJ1-1 and V is TRBV2; D is uncertain. This CDR3 has 11 amino acids. Germline V gene sequence: CDR1 SNHLY, CDR2 FYNNEI. Trimming left V 7 bases short and J 3 bases short, with 6 bases between. Here the CDR3 DNA reads TGTGCCAGCAACCCAGACACTGAAGCTTTCTTT. Translated: CASNPDTEAFF.